This T cell receptor (beta chain) appears in the sequencing data of a study of blood T cell repertoires in COVID-19. Across the study: From T cells, B-cell-depleted T cells, or PBMCs came the material, which was cDNA or gDNA.

Using immunoSEQ multiplex PCR, the repertoire was profiled, and TCRdb retains in-frame clones only, with some absent. The sample has over 85,000 clones; roughly 81% are singletons. The CDR3 is 13 residues long. V was trimmed by 10 bases and J by 5 bases, leaving 17 bases between them. Germline CDR1 MNHNY, CDR2 SVGAGI (reference sequence). This receptor was taken from a man in his forties with active or convalescent COVID-19. The rearrangement uses TRBV6-6 and TRBJ2-5, with D possibly matching TRBD1 (6 bases). What was sequenced was peripheral blood. The CDR3 spells CATTGRGRETQYF. The DNA for the CDR3 is TGTGCCACCACGGGCAGGGGACGGGAGACCCAGTACTTC.